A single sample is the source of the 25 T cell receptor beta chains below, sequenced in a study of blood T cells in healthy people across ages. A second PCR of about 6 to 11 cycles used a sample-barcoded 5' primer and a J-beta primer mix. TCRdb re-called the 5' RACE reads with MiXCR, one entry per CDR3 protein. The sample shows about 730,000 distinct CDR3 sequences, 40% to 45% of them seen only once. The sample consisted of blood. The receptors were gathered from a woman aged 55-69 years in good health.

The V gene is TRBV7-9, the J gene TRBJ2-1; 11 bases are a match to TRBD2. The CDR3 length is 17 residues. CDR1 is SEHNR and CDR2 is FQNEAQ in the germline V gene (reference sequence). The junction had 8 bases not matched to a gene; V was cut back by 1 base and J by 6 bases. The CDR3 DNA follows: TGTGCCAGCAGCTTAGATAGCGGGAGGGCCTCAGGCAATGAGCAGTTCTTC. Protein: CASSLDSGRASGNEQFF. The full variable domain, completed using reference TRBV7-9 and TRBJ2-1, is DTGVSQNPRHKITKRGQNVTFRCDPISEHNRLYWYRQTLGQGPEFLTYFQNEAQLEKSRLLSDRFSAERPKGSFSTLEIQRTEQGDSAMYLCASSLDSGRASGNEQFFGPGTRLTVL.

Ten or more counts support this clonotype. The CDR3 DNA is TGCGCCAGCAGCTTGGTTGCGGAGAATGAGCAGTTCTTC. Translating it yields CASSLVAENEQFF. The V and J genes are TRBV5-1 and TRBJ2-1; no firm D call. Germline values: CDR1 SGHRS, CDR2 YFSETQ. The CDR3 is made up of 13 amino acids. The V end was cut by 0 bases, the J end by 7 bases, with 8 bases between.

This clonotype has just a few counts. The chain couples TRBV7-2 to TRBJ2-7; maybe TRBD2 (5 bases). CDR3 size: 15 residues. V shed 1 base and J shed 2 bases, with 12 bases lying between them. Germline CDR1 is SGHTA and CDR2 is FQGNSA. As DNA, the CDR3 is TGTGCCAGCAGCTTAGGACTATCAGGCACCTACGAGCAGTACTTC. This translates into CASSLGLSGTYEQYF.

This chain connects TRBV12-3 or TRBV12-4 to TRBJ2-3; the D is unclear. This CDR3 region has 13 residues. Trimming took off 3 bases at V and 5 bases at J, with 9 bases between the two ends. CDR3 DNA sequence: TGTGCCAGCAGTTTTAGGCCCGGAGATACGCAGTATTTT. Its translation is CASSFRPGDTQYF.

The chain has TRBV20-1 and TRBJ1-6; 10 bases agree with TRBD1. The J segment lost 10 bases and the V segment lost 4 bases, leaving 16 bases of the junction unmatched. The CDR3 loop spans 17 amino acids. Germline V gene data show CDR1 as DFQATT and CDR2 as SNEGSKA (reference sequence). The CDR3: CSATRPGQGTVGSPLHF. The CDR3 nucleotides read TGCAGTGCTACAAGACCGGGACAGGGGACCGTAGGGTCACCCCTCCACTTT.

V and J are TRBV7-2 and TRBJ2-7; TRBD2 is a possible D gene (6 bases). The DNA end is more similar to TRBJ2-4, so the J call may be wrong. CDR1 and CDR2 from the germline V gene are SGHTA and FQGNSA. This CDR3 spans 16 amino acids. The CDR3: CASSLRGGEDRNIQYF. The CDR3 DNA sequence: TGTGCCAGCAGCTTAAGAGGCGGGGAAGACAGAAACATTCAGTACTTC.

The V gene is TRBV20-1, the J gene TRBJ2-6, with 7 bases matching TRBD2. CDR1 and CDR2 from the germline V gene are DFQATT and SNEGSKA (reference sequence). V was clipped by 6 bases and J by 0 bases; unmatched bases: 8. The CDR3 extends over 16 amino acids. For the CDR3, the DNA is TGCAGTGCGATCCCCGGGGGGAGCTCTGGGGCCAACGTCCTGACTTTC. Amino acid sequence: CSAIPGGSSGANVLTF.

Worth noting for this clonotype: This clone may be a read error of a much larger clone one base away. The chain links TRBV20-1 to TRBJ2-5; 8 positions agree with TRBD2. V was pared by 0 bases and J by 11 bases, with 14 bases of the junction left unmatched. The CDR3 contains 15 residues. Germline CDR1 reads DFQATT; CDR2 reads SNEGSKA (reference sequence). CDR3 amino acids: CSARDPGGSYNEQYF. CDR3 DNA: TGCAGTGCTAGAGACCCGGGAGGGTCCTACAATGAGCAGTACTTC.

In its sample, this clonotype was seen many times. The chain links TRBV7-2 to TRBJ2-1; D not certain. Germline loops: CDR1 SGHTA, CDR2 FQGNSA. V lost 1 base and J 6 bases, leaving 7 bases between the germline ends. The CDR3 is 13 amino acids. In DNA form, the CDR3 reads TGTGCCAGCAGCTTAGTGACTTTCAATGAGCAGTTCTTC. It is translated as CASSLVTFNEQFF.

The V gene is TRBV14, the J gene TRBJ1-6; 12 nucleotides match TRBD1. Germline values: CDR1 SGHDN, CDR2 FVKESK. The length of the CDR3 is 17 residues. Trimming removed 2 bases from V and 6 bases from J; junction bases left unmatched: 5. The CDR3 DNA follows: TGTGCCAGCAGCCAACTCCTGGGACAGGGGGCTAATTCACCCCTCCACTTT. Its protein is CASSQLLGQGANSPLHF.

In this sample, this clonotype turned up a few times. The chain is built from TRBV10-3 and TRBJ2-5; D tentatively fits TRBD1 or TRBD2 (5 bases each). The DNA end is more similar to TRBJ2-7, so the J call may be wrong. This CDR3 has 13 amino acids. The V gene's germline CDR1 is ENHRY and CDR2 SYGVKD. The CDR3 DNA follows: TGTGCCATCACCACCCGGGACCCCCTCGAGCAGTACTTC. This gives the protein CAITTRDPLEQYF.

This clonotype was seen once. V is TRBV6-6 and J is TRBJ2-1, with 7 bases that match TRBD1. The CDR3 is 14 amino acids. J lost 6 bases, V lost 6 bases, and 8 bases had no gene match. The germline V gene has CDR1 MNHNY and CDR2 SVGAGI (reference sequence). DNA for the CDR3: TGTGCCAGCAGCCGTGCCGGGACAGCCAATGAGCAGTTCTTC. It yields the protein CASSRAGTANEQFF.

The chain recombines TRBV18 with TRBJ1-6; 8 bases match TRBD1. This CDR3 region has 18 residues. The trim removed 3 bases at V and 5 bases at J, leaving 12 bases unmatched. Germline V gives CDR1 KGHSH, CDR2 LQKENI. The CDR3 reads CASSPGFLQGGDNSPLHF. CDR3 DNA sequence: TGTGCCAGCTCACCGGGATTCCTACAGGGGGGAGATAATTCACCCCTCCACTTT.

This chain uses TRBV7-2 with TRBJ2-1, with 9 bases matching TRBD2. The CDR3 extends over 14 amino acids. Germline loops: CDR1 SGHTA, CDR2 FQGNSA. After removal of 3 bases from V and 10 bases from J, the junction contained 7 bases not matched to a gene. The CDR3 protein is CASSFGTSRQEQFF. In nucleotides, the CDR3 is TGTGCCAGCAGCTTTGGGACTAGCCGGCAGGAGCAGTTCTTC. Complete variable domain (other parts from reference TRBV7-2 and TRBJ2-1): GAGVSQSPSNKVTEKGKDVELRCDPISGHTALYWYRQSLGQGLEFLIYFQGNSAPDKSGLPSDRFSAERTGGSVSTLTIQRTQQEDSAVYLCASSFGTSRQEQFFGPGTRLTVL.

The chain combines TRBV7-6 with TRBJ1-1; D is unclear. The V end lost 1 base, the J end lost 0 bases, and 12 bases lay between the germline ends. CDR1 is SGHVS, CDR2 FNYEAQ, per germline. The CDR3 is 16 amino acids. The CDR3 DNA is TGTGCCAGCAGCTTAGATGGTGTGACACTGAACACTGAAGCTTTCTTT. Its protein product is CASSLDGVTLNTEAFF.

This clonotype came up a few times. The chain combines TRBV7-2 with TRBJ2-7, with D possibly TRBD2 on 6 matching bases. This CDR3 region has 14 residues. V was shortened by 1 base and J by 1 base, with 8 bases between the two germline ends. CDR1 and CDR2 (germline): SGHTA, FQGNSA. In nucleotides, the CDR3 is TGTGCCAGCAGCTTAGTGCGGGATTCCTACGAGCAGTACTTC. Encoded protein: CASSLVRDSYEQYF.

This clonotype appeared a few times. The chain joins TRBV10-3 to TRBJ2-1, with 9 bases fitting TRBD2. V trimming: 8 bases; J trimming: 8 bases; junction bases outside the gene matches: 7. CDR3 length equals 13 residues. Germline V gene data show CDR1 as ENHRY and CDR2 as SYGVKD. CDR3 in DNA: TGTGCCATCGAGGGCGGGGGGGCGGATGAGCAGTTCTTC. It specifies CAIEGGGADEQFF.

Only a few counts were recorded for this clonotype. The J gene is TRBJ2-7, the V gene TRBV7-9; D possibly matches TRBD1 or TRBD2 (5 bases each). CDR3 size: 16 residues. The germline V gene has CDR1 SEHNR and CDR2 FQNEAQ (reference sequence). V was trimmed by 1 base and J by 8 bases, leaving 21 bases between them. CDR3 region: CASSLGSGTAEGKQYF. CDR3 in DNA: TGTGCCAGCAGCTTAGGCTCCGGGACGGCGGAAGGCAAGCAGTACTTC.

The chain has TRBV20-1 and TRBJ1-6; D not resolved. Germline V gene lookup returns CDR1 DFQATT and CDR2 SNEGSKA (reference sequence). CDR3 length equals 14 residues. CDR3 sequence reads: CGRLAGAYNSPLHF. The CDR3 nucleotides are TGCGGTCGACTTGCGGGAGCCTATAATTCACCCCTCCACTTT.

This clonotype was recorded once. CDR3 region: CATPVGELFF. CDR3 in DNA: TGTGCCACCCCTGTCGGGGAGCTGTTTTTT. V gene TRBV15 combines with J gene TRBJ2-2, with unresolved D. Germline loops: CDR1 LNHNV, CDR2 YYDKDF (reference sequence). The CDR3 covers 10 residues. V lost 8 bases, J lost 7 bases, and 5 bases lay in between.

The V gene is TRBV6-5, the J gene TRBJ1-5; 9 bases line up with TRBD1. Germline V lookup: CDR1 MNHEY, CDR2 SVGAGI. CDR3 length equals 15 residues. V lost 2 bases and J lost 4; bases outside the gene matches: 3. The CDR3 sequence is CASSYIQGANQPQHF. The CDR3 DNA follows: TGTGCCAGCAGTTACATACAGGGGGCAAATCAGCCCCAGCATTTT.

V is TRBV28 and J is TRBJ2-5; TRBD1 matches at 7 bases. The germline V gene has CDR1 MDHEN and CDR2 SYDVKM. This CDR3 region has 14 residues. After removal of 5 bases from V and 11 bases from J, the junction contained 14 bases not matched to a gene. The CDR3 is CASSGTTGTREQYF. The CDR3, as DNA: TGTGCCAGCAGTGGAACGACAGGGACGAGAGAGCAGTACTTC.

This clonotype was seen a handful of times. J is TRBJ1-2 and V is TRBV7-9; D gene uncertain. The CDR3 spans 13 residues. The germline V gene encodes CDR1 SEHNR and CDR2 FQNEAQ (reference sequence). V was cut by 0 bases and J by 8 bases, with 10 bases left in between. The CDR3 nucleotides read TGTGCCAGCAGCTTAGCTTCGATCGGGGGCTACACCTTC. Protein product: CASSLASIGGYTF.

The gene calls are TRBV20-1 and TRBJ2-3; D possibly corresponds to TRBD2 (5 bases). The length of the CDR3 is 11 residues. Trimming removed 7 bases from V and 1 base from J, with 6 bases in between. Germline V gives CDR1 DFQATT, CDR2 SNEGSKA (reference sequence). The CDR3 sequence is CSGAGTDTQYF. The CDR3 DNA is TGCAGTGGAGCGGGCACAGATACGCAGTATTTT.

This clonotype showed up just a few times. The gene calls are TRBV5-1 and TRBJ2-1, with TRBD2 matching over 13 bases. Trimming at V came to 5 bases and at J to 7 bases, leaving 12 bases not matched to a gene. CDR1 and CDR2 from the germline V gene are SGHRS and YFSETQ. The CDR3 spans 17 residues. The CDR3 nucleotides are TGCGCCAGCAGGGACACTAGCGGGGGGGCAGTTGGGAATGAGCAGTTCTTC. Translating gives CASRDTSGGAVGNEQFF.